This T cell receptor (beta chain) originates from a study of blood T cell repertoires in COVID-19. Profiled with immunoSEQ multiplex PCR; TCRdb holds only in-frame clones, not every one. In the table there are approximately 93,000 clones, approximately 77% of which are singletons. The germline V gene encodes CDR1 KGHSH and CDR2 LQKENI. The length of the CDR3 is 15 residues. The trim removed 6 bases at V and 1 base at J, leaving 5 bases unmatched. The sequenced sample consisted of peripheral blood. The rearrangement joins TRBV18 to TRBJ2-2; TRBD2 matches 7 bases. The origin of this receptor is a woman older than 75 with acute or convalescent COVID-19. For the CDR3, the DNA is TGTGCCAGCTCGCGGGAGCTGATGAACACCGGGGAGCTGTTTTTT. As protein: CASSRELMNTGELFF.